This T cell receptor beta chain was identified in a study of OX40 agonist ivuxolimab in advanced cancers. Looking at the study overall: Partial responses were achieved by three patients, of whom one had hepatocellular carcinoma and two had cutaneous melanoma.

The protocol was immunoSEQ multiplex PCR, while the TCRdb copy is restricted to in-frame clones and leaves out a portion. The sample carries about 12,000 clones, 80% recorded once. Germline CDR1 and CDR2: SQVTM and ANQGSEA. CDR3 length: 15 residues. The V gene end was trimmed by 3 bases and the J gene end by 0 bases; junction bases not matched to a gene: 1. Any history of autoimmune disease or systemic immunosuppression disqualified patients. The clonotype was recovered from an adult with an advanced solid tumor such as melanoma, head and neck, liver or kidney cancer. V is TRBV29-1 and J is TRBJ2-2, with 10 bases fitting TRBD1. This material consisted of CD4+ or CD8+ T cells sorted from blood, taken in a trial of the OX40 agonist ivuxolimab. CDR3 sequence: CSVETGGSNTGELFF. For the CDR3, the DNA is TGCAGCGTTGAGACAGGGGGCTCGAACACCGGGGAGCTGTTTTTT.